The following is a T cell receptor (beta chain) sequence with its context. From germline, CDR1 is MNHEY and CDR2 SMNVEV (reference sequence). V gave up 5 bases and J gave up 5 bases, with 15 bases separating them. This CDR3 spans 14 amino acids. This entry is derived from a study of graft-versus-host responses after intestinal transplantation. TCRdb's table, derived via immunoSEQ multiplex PCR, lists solely in-frame clones and lacks some. The sample carries roughly 12,000 clones, 65% to 85% recorded once. Source: PBMCs, taken about 130 days after transplant. The chain has TRBV27 and TRBJ1-2, with D unresolved. This clonotype was obtained from a human patient who received an intestinal transplant, so some T cells may come from the graft donor. CDR3 in DNA: TGTGCCAGCAGTACCCAACCCACTACTTATGGCTACACCTTC. Its translation: CASSTQPTTYGYTF.